This is a list of T cell receptor beta chains from one sample in a study of T cell changes during pregnancy in multiple sclerosis. Method: immunoSEQ multiplex PCR; TCRdb's copy keeps in-frame clones and lacks some. The sample has roughly 90,000 clones, 91% seen once. The source material was peripheral blood, sampled in the first trimester of pregnancy. Source of these receptors: a female donor in good health, enrolled as a control in a pregnancy study. Both conserved end residues are part of each CDR3. D genes are given only for firm matches. Part of the rows lack a size; the others show once, few, many or a class for expanded clones.

D: TRBD2
V: TRBV15
J: TRBJ2-5
size: .
DNA: TGTGCCACCAGCAGACGTAGGGCGGGGGGACAAGAGACCCAGTACTTC
CDR3: CATSRRRAGGQETQYF

D: TRBD1
V: TRBV5-6
J: TRBJ2-7
size: once
DNA: TGTGCCAGCAGCCTAGAACCCGGGACAGGGGGCTACGAGCAGTACTTC
CDR3: CASSLEPGTGGYEQYF

D: .
V: TRBV6-5
J: TRBJ2-1
size: .
DNA: TGTGCCAGCAGTTATGGGCTTAGCTCCTACAATGAGCAGTTCTTC
CDR3: CASSYGLSSYNEQFF

D: TRBD2
V: TRBV5-6
J: TRBJ2-5
size: .
DNA: TGTGCCGCAAGACTTAGCGGGGAGCCACAAGAGACCCAGTACTTC
CDR3: CAARLSGEPQETQYF

D: .
V: TRBV2
J: TRBJ1-5
size: .
DNA: TGTGCCAGCAGTGAGGATAGGGGGAGTGTTCAGCCCCAGCATTTT
CDR3: CASSEDRGSVQPQHF

D: .
V: TRBV5-1
J: TRBJ2-2
size: .
DNA: TGCGCCAGCAGCCGGACAACGAACACCGGGGAGCTGTTTTTT
CDR3: CASSRTTNTGELFF

D: TRBD1
V: TRBV18
J: TRBJ1-2
size: .
DNA: TGTGCCAGCTCACTCCTAGGACAGGGGGATGGCTACACCTTC
CDR3: CASSLLGQGDGYTF

D: TRBD1
V: TRBV29-1
J: TRBJ2-1
size: .
DNA: TGCAGCGTCCCGGACAGGGGTTACAATGAGCAGTTCTTC
CDR3: CSVPDRGYNEQFF

D: .
V: TRBV7-2
J: TRBJ2-7
size: .
DNA: TGTGCAGTCGGAGGCGAACCCCCGCTCGAGCAGTACTTC
CDR3: CAVGGEPPLEQYF

D: .
V: TRBV10-3
J: TRBJ1-4
size: few
DNA: TGTGCCATCAGTGAGGGCGGGGATGAAAAACTGTTTTTT
CDR3: CAISEGGDEKLFF

D: .
V: TRBV28
J: TRBJ2-7
size: .
DNA: TGTGCCAGCAGTCCGAGGATAGCCTACGAGCAGTACTTC
CDR3: CASSPRIAYEQYF

D: .
V: TRBV28
J: TRBJ1-2
size: .
DNA: TGTGCCAGCAGTCCTTCCAGGGGTTACTATGGCTACACCTTC
CDR3: CASSPSRGYYGYTF

D: .
V: TRBV28
J: TRBJ1-1
size: .
DNA: TGTGCCAGCAGTCAACTAGAGAACACTGAAGCTTTCTTT
CDR3: CASSQLENTEAFF

D: .
V: TRBV7-2
J: TRBJ2-5
size: .
DNA: TGTGCCAGCAGCTTAGTCCCACAGGTGGAGAAGACCCAGTACTTC
CDR3: CASSLVPQVEKTQYF

D: .
V: TRBV7-3
J: TRBJ1-1
size: .
DNA: TGTGCCAGCAGCTTAGGAGTCTACACTGAAGCTTTCTTT
CDR3: CASSLGVYTEAFF

D: .
V: TRBV7-2
J: TRBJ2-1
size: .
DNA: TGTGCCAGCAGCTTATCGGTCGGGTATTATGAGCAGTTCTTC
CDR3: CASSLSVGYYEQFF

D: .
V: TRBV11-3
J: TRBJ2-1
size: .
DNA: TGTGCCAGCAGCATCAGGGAGGATGAGCAGTTCTTC
CDR3: CASSIREDEQFF

D: TRBD1
V: TRBV11-2
J: TRBJ1-1
size: .
DNA: TGTGCCAGCAGCTTTCGACAGGGGTGGGACACTGAAGCTTTCTTT
CDR3: CASSFRQGWDTEAFF

D: .
V: TRBV30
J: TRBJ2-5
size: .
DNA: TGTGCCTGGAGTGTACAGGCAGGGTCATGGGAGACCCAGTACTTC
CDR3: CAWSVQAGSWETQYF

D: TRBD1
V: TRBV14
J: TRBJ1-2
size: .
DNA: TGTGCCAGCAGCCACCCGGGACAGGCGAACTATGGCTACACCTTC
CDR3: CASSHPGQANYGYTF

D: .
V: TRBV18
J: TRBJ2-6
size: once
DNA: TGTGCCAGCTCACCAAAAGGGGTCACGAGCTCTGGGGCCAACGTCCTGACTTTC
CDR3: CASSPKGVTSSGANVLTF

D: .
V: TRBV6-5
J: TRBJ1-2
size: .
DNA: TGTGCCAGCAGTGACAGGTCCGGCTATGGCTACACCTTC
CDR3: CASSDRSGYGYTF

D: .
V: TRBV5-1
J: TRBJ2-5
size: .
DNA: TGCGCCAGCAGCTTGGCCTCAGGACAAGAGACCCAGTACTTC
CDR3: CASSLASGQETQYF

D: .
V: TRBV2
J: TRBJ2-1
size: .
DNA: TGTGCCAGCAGTGAGAGGACACCCTACAATGAGCAGTTCTTC
CDR3: CASSERTPYNEQFF

D: .
V: TRBV4-3
J: TRBJ1-5
size: .
DNA: TGCGCCAGCAGCCAAGGAGAGGGCAATCAGCCCCAGCATTTT
CDR3: CASSQGEGNQPQHF

D: .
V: TRBV10-3
J: TRBJ1-3
size: .
DNA: TGTGCCATCGGGTGGGGCGAGGGAAACACCATATATTTT
CDR3: CAIGWGEGNTIYF

D: .
V: TRBV5-1
J: TRBJ1-4
size: .
DNA: TGCGCCAGCAGCGCCGGACAGCACTTCAATGAAAAACTGTTTTTT
CDR3: CASSAGQHFNEKLFF

D: .
V: TRBV9
J: TRBJ2-2
size: .
DNA: TGTGCCAGCAGACAGGGATACACCGGGGAGCTGTTTTTT
CDR3: CASRQGYTGELFF

D: TRBD1
V: TRBV19
J: TRBJ1-6
size: few
DNA: TGTGCCAGTACTAACCGAGGGACAGGGGGCGCGGGGTCACCCCTCCACTTT
CDR3: CASTNRGTGGAGSPLHF

D: .
V: TRBV10-3
J: TRBJ1-1
size: .
DNA: TGTGCCATCAGTGCTGGACAGTTTGACACTGAAGCTTTCTTT
CDR3: CAISAGQFDTEAFF

D: TRBD1
V: TRBV25-1
J: TRBJ1-6
size: .
DNA: TGTGCCAGCAGTGAACCTTCCGGGACAGGCCATTCACCCCTCCACTTT
CDR3: CASSEPSGTGHSPLHF

D: TRBD1
V: TRBV9
J: TRBJ1-6
size: once
DNA: TGTGCCAGCAGCGTAGATGCGGGACAGGGGTTTAATTCACCCCTCCACTTT
CDR3: CASSVDAGQGFNSPLHF

D: .
V: TRBV10-3
J: TRBJ1-3
size: .
DNA: TGTGCCATCAGTGATGGGGGGGACTCTGGAAACACCATATATTTT
CDR3: CAISDGGDSGNTIYF

D: TRBD1
V: TRBV5-4
J: TRBJ1-2
size: .
DNA: TGTGCCAGCAGCTTGGACAGGGGCTATGGCTACACCTTC
CDR3: CASSLDRGYGYTF

D: .
V: TRBV11-3
J: TRBJ2-7
size: .
DNA: TGTGCCAGCAGCTTGAGCACGGGGGAGCAGTACTTC
CDR3: CASSLSTGEQYF

D: .
V: TRBV7-2
J: TRBJ2-2
size: .
DNA: TGTGCCAGCAGCTTCTCGAACACCGGGGAGCTGTTTTTT
CDR3: CASSFSNTGELFF

D: .
V: TRBV6-5
J: TRBJ1-2
size: .
DNA: TGTGCCAGCAGTCTCCCCGGGTCCTATGGCTACACCTTC
CDR3: CASSLPGSYGYTF

D: .
V: TRBV4-3
J: TRBJ2-7
size: .
DNA: TGCGCCAGCAGCCAAGGTCGCAGCTACGAGCAGTACTTC
CDR3: CASSQGRSYEQYF

D: TRBD2
V: TRBV19
J: TRBJ2-1
size: .
DNA: TGTGCCAGTAGCCTTAGCGGGGGGAAAAATGAGCAGTTCTTC
CDR3: CASSLSGGKNEQFF

D: TRBD2
V: TRBV18
J: TRBJ2-7
size: once
DNA: TGTGCCAGCTCACCTGTGGGACTAGGGGAGAAGTACGAGCAGTACTTC
CDR3: CASSPVGLGEKYEQYF

D: .
V: TRBV11-1
J: TRBJ2-1
size: .
DNA: TGTGCCAGCTCACAAGGACAGACCAATGAGCAGTTCTTC
CDR3: CASSQGQTNEQFF

D: .
V: TRBV6-6
J: TRBJ1-2
size: .
DNA: TGTGCCAGCAGTTACAGCCGGGACTCCTATGGCTACACCTTC
CDR3: CASSYSRDSYGYTF

D: .
V: TRBV19
J: TRBJ2-1
size: .
DNA: TGTGCCAGTAGTCTACCGCGAGGGGGAGACAATGAGCAGTTCTTC
CDR3: CASSLPRGGDNEQFF

D: .
V: TRBV19
J: TRBJ1-1
size: .
DNA: TGTGCCAGTAGTATGGGCCAGCCGAACACTGAAGCTTTCTTT
CDR3: CASSMGQPNTEAFF

D: TRBD2
V: TRBV19
J: TRBJ2-1
size: .
DNA: TGTGCCAGTAGTATAGGTAGCGGGGGGGCCCTGGTCTACAATGAGCAGTTCTTC
CDR3: CASSIGSGGALVYNEQFF

D: TRBD1
V: TRBV15
J: TRBJ2-3
size: .
DNA: TGTGCCACCAGCGGCACAGGGGTCTACACAGATACGCAGTATTTT
CDR3: CATSGTGVYTDTQYF

D: TRBD1
V: TRBV5-4
J: TRBJ2-4
size: .
DNA: TGTGCCAGCAGCTACCGGGACAGGGGGCGATCAGCCAAAAACATTCAGTACTTC
CDR3: CASSYRDRGRSAKNIQYF

D: TRBD1
V: TRBV5-5
J: TRBJ1-2
size: .
DNA: TGTGCCAGCAGCTTGGTAGAGAACAGGGGCCGCGACTATGGCTACACCTTC
CDR3: CASSLVENRGRDYGYTF

D: .
V: TRBV10-3
J: TRBJ2-7
size: .
DNA: TGTGCCATCAGTGAGTCAGACAGAAAGTACGAGCAGTACTTC
CDR3: CAISESDRKYEQYF

D: .
V: TRBV15
J: TRBJ1-1
size: .
DNA: TGTGCCACCAGCAGAGTTGGAGGGCTGATTGCTTTCTTT
CDR3: CATSRVGGLIAFF

D: .
V: TRBV11-1
J: TRBJ2-2
size: .
DNA: TGTGCCAGCTCCATGGGCAGGGGATCCTTAAACACCGGGGAGCTGTTTTTT
CDR3: CASSMGRGSLNTGELFF